The source of this T cell receptor beta chain is a study of CD8+CD57+ T cells in acquired aplastic anemia. On the study more broadly: DNA recovered from sorted CD4+ and CD8+ cells had a mean of approximately 3 ug.

The CDR3 contains 14 residues. Trimming stripped 8 bases from V and 3 bases from J, with 17 bases between. From germline, CDR1 is SEHNR and CDR2 FQNEAQ (reference sequence). Patients chosen for sequencing had shown CD8+CD57+ cell expansion by flow cytometry. As to this clonotype: Antigen specificity is unknown.

Genomic DNA served as template for TCR beta VDJ and CDR3 profiling. Using its own MiXCR run on the reads, TCRdb lists one record per CDR3 protein. The sample shows around 150,000 distinct CDR3 sequences, over 55% of them seen only once. Overall study findings and caveats: Patients shared under 30 CD8+ CDR3 sequences with controls. Researchers reported that CD8+ Simpson's diversity was not significantly different in patients versus controls.

This TCR derives from a human donor with aplastic anemia. Material for sequencing was sorted CD4+, CD8+, or CD8+CD57+ T cells (not recorded which) from PBMCs. J is TRBJ2-7 and V is TRBV7-9; D is tentatively TRBD1 or TRBD2 (5 bases each). In nucleotides, the CDR3 is TGTGCCAGCCCGGTAGGGACGCTGGTCTACGAGCAGTACTTC. Translated, it gives CASPVGTLVYEQYF.